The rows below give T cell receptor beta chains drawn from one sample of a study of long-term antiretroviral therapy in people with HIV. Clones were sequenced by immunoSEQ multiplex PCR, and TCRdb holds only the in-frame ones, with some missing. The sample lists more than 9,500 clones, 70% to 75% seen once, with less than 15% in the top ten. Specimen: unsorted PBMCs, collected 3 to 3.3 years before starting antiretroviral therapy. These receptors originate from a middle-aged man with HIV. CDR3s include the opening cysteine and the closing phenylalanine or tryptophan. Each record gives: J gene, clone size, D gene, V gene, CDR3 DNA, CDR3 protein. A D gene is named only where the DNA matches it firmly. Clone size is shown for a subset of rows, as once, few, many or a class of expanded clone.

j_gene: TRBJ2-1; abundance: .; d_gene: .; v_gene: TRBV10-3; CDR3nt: TGTGCCATCAGCACAGGGATCAATGAGCAGTTCTTC; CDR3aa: CAISTGINEQFF
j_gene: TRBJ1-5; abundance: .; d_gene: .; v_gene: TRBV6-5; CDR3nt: TGTGCCAGCAGTTACAGGGCCTATCAGCCCCAGCATTTT; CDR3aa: CASSYRAYQPQHF
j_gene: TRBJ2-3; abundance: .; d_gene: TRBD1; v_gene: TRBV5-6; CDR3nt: TGTGCCAGCAGCCAGCGACAGGGGACTAGCACAGATACGCAGTATTTT; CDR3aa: CASSQRQGTSTDTQYF
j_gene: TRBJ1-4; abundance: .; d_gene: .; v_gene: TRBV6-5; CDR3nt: TGTGCCAGCAGCCTAGGGCAGGCAGGGGAAAAACTGTTTTTT; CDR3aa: CASSLGQAGEKLFF
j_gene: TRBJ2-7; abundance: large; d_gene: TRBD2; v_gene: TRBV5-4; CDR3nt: TGTGCCAGCAGGTTTAGCGGGACCTACGAGCAGTACTTC; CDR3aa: CASRFSGTYEQYF
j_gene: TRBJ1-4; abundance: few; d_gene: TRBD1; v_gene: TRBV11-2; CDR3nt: TGTGCCAGCAGCTCACGGGACAGGACTGAAAAACTGTTTTTT; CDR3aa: CASSSRDRTEKLFF
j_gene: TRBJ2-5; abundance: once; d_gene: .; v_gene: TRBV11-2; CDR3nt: TGTGCCAGCAGCTTAGACAAGGAGGGGGCCCGAGGCGAGACCCAGTACTTC; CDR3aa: CASSLDKEGARGETQYF
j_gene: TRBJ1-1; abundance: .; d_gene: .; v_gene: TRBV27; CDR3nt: TGTGCCAGCAGTTCTAGTGTCTGGGGCAGCGAGAACACTGAAGCTTTCTTT; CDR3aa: CASSSSVWGSENTEAFF
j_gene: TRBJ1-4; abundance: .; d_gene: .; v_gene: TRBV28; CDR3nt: TGTGCCAGCAGTTTTCTGGACAGAGCAACTAATGAAAAACTGTTTTTT; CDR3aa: CASSFLDRATNEKLFF
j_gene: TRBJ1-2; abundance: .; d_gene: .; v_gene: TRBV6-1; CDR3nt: TGTGCCAGCAGTGATGGGGGGCTCCTCTTTCGCTACACCTTC; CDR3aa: CASSDGGLLFRYTF
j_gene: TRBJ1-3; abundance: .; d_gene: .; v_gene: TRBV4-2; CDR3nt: TGTGCCAGCAGCCAAGGGTCGGCAGTTGGATACACCATATATTTT; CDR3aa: CASSQGSAVGYTIYF
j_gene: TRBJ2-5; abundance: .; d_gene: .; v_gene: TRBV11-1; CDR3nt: TGTGCCAGCAGCTTAGTAACAGTTACCGAGACCCAGTACTTC; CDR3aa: CASSLVTVTETQYF
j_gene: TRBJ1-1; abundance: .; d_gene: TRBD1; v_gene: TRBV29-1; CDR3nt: TGCAGCGTTGAAGATCTTCAGGGGGCTGAAGCTTTCTTT; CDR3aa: CSVEDLQGAEAFF
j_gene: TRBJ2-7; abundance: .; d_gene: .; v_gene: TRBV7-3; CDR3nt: TGTGCCAGCAGCTCAGGGGGGGGCTACGAGCAGTACTTC; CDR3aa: CASSSGGGYEQYF
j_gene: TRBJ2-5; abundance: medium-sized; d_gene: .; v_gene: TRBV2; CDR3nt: TGTGCCAGCAGTGAAGAGACCCAGTACTTC; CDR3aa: CASSEETQYF
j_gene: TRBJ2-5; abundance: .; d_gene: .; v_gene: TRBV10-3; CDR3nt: TGTGCCACAAGAGGACAGTCAGAGACCCAGTACTTC; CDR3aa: CATRGQSETQYF
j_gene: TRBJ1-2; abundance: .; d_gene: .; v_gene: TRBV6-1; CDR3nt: TGTGCCAGCATGGGCCAGGGAGGCGGCTACACCTTC; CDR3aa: CASMGQGGGYTF
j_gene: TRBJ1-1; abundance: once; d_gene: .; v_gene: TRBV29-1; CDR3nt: TGCAGCGTTGGGGAGGGGAGCACTGAAGCTTTCTTT; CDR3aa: CSVGEGSTEAFF
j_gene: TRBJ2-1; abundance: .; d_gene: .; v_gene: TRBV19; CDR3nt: TGTGCCAGTAGTATGGACCTGTACAATGAGCAGTTCTTC; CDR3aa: CASSMDLYNEQFF
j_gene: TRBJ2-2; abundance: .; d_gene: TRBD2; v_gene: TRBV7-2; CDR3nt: TGTGCCAGCAGCCCTAGCGGGATGCTGAACACCGGGGAGCTGTTTTTT; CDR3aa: CASSPSGMLNTGELFF
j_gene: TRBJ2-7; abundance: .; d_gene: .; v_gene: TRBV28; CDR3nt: TGTGCCACTTCAACACCAAGCCGTAACGAGCAGTACTTC; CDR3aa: CATSTPSRNEQYF
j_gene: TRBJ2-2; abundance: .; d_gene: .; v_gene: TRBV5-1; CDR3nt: TGCGCCAGCAGCGTGACGGTTACCGGGGAGCTGTTTTTT; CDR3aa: CASSVTVTGELFF
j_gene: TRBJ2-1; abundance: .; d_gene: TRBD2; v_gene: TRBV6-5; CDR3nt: TGTGCCAGCAGCCCCGGGACTAGGAACAATGAGCAGTTCTTC; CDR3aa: CASSPGTRNNEQFF
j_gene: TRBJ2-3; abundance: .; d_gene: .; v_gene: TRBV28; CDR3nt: TGTGCCAGCAGTTTTATAGGGTACACAGATACGCAGTATTTT; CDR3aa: CASSFIGYTDTQYF
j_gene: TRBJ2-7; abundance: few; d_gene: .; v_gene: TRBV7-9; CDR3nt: TGTGCCAGCAGCTTAACGGAGAGGGACTACGAGCAGTACTTC; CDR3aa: CASSLTERDYEQYF
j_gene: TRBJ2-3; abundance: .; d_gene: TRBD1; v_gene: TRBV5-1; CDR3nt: TGCGCCAGCAGCTTGACCGGGACAGGGGGTGCAGATACGCAGTATTTT; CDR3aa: CASSLTGTGGADTQYF